This TCR beta chain was captured in a study of T cells in localized non-small cell lung cancer. Whole-study findings and limits: The highest T cell clonality was in uninvolved adjacent lung, above tumor. Adjacent lung held a median about 57 of the top 100 tumor clones. An association was observed between higher blood T cell density and longer overall survival.

Sequencing was performed with immunoSEQ multiplex PCR; in TCRdb, only in-frame clones are kept and a portion is missing. This sample has tens of thousands of clones, with roughly 81% found just once. Trimming took 3 bases from V and 1 from J, leaving 7 bases between them. Germline CDR1 reads ENHRY; CDR2 reads SYGVKD. The CDR3 is 14 residues long. About this clone: Its antigen is not known.

The sequences come from peripheral blood, collected before any cancer treatment. J is TRBJ1-3 and V is TRBV10-3; TRBD1 is a possible D gene (5 bases). The TCR comes from a female donor over 55 with stage I lung adenocarcinoma. The CDR3 coding sequence is TGTGCCATCAGTGATGAGGGGTCTGGAAACACCATATATTTT. Protein: CAISDEGSGNTIYF.